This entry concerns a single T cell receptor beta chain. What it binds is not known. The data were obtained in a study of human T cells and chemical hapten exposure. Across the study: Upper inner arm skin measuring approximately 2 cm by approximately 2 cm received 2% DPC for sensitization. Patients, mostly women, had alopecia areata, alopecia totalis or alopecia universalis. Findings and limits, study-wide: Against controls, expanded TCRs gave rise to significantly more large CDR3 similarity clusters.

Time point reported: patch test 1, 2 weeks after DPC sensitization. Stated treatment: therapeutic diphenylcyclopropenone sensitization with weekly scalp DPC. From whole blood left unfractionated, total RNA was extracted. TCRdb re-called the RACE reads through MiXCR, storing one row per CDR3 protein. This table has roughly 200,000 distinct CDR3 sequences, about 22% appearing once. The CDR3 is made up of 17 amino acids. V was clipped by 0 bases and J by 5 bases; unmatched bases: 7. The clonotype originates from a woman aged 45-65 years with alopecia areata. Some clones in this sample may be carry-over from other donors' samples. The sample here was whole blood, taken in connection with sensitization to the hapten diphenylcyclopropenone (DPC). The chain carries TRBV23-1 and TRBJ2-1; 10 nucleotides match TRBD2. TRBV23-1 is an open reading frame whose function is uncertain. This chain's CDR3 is CASSQSRGLATHNEQFF. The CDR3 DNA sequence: TGCGCCAGCAGTCAATCGCGGGGACTAGCGACACACAATGAGCAGTTCTTC.